This T cell receptor beta chain was captured in a study of T cells in Graves' hyperthyroidism and ophthalmopathy. TCR beta CDR3 regions were amplified from RNA transcripts. Primed by the HTBI set, a first-round RT-PCR was run on the TCR CDR3. Each CDR3 protein is one row after TCRdb ran MiXCR on the multiplex PCR reads. The sample has about 770,000 distinct CDR3 sequences; over 15% are singletons. Many counts were recorded for this clonotype. What it recognizes is unknown. Germline lookup yields CDR1 DFQATT and CDR2 SNEGSKA (reference sequence). V was trimmed by 5 bases and J by 4 bases, leaving 13 bases between them. The CDR3 consists of 13 residues. Any patient presenting with uncontrolled infection, other autoimmune disease, pregnancy or lactation was left out. General study points: Stable hyperthyroidism and ophthalmopathy were separated using 13 V-J signatures.

This chain joins TRBV20-1 and TRBJ2-3, with a possible D match to TRBD2 (5 bases). This sequence was found in a woman in her forties or fifties with Graves' hyperthyroidism that later progressed to Graves' ophthalmopathy. Source material: blood. The CDR3 loop reads CSADLAPADTQYF. The CDR3 DNA sequence: TGCAGTGCTGATCTAGCTCCGGCAGATACGCAGTATTTT.